This TCR beta chain was identified in a study of post-analysis software for immune sequencing data. Incorporated into the TCR beta cDNA libraries were unique molecular identifiers, which served to reduce PCR and sequencing biases. cDNA molecules numbering around 450,000 came from roughly 1 to 10 million T cells. TCRdb called the PCR reads again in MiXCR, with one record for every CDR3 protein. The table shows some 800,000 distinct CDR3 sequences, with around 45% occurring only once. Study findings and constraints: A significant reduction in normalized Chao1 diversity was observed in multiple sclerosis patients versus controls. The five TRBV segments detected at higher frequency in patients than in controls included TRBV5-6, TRBV5-1 and TRBV20-1.

With respect to this clonotype: The antigen is undetermined.

Trimming removed 0 bases at V and 1 base at J, with 7 bases between. The CDR3 covers 16 residues. Germline V lookup: CDR1 LGHDT, CDR2 YNNKEL (reference sequence). This sequence originates from a girl aged 10-17 years with multiple sclerosis. This rearrangement joins TRBV3-1 to TRBJ1-6; TRBD1 is a possible D gene (5 bases). Material for sequencing was blood. CDR3 region: CASSQDGGSYNSPLHF. Written as DNA, the CDR3 is TGTGCCAGCAGCCAAGACGGGGGGTCCTATAATTCACCCCTCCACTTT.